Presented here are 15 T cell receptor beta chains from one specimen sequenced in a study of cytomegalovirus exposure and HLA in healthy donors. PCR employed 60 Vbeta and 13 Jbeta primers. Clones were read by immunoSEQ multiplex PCR, and TCRdb kept only the in-frame ones, dropping some. This table has tens of thousands of clones, about 80% appearing once. The sequenced sample was PBMCs. The receptors were gathered from a man aged 55 to 69 in good health and CMV-seropositive.

This clone was found a few times. Here the CDR3 reads CARALDQFEAFF. The CDR3 DNA reads as TGTGCCAGAGCCCTAGACCAGTTTGAAGCTTTCTTT. The gene calls are TRBV2 and TRBJ1-1; no clear D gene. The V and J ends lost 9 bases and 7 bases respectively, with 15 bases between them. From germline, CDR1 is SNHLY and CDR2 FYNNEI. This CDR3 has 12 amino acids.

Concerning this clone: The germline gene is not matched at one end of the junction; a read error may be the cause. The rearrangement links TRBV12-5 to TRBJ1-3; 8 bases are a match to TRBD1. This CDR3 region has 11 residues. Looked up from germline, CDR1 is LGHNT and CDR2 is FRNRAP. CDR3 DNA sequence: TGTGCTAGTGTTCTGGGGGGGGACAGGTCTTTT. This codes for CASVLGGDRSF. The complete variable domain, with remaining parts taken from reference TRBV12-5 and TRBJ1-3, reads DARVTQTPRHKVTEMGQEVTMRCQPILGHNTVFWYRQTMMQGLELLAYFRNRAPLDDSGMPKDRFSAEMPDATLATLKIQPSEPRDSAVYFCASVLGGDRSFGEGSWLTVV.

This clone appeared a few times. The DNA for the CDR3 is TGTGCCAGCAGCTTACGTCGGAACACTGAAGCTTTCTTT. Translated: CASSLRRNTEAFF. The chain carries TRBV11-3 and TRBJ1-1; D remains unclear. Germline V gives CDR1 SGHNT, CDR2 YENEEA. Trimming removed 2 bases at V and 1 base at J, with 5 bases between. The CDR3 totals 13 residues.

The chain has TRBV6-1 and TRBJ2-5; D is ambiguous. V lost 2 bases, J lost 5 bases, and 18 bases lay in between. The CDR3 runs to 16 residues. Germline CDR1 and CDR2: MNHNS and SASEGT. The CDR3 DNA follows: TGTGCCAGCAGTGAAAAGCGTCGAAACCACGGGGAGACCCAGTACTTC. This gives the protein CASSEKRRNHGETQYF.

This clone is a singleton in its sample. The chain uses TRBV19 and TRBJ2-5; D call uncertain. This CDR3 is built from 12 residues. Germline assignment: CDR1 LNHDA and CDR2 SQIVND (reference sequence). Trimming took off 5 bases at V and 2 bases at J, with 6 bases between the two ends. The DNA for the CDR3 is TGTGCCAGTAGTGTCCGTCAAGAGACCCAGTACTTC. This translates into CASSVRQETQYF.

Written as DNA, the CDR3 is TGTGCCAGCAGCTCTGGCGGGAGAGAGACGCAAGAGACCCAGTACTTC. This encodes CASSSGGRETQETQYF. The chain uses TRBV5-6 and TRBJ2-5; 7 positions match TRBD2. This CDR3 comprises 16 residues. V shed 3 bases and J 2 bases; nucleotides not matched to a gene: 10. CDR1 is SGHDT, CDR2 YYEEEE, per germline. The entire variable domain, with the rest obtained from reference TRBV5-6 and TRBJ2-5, is as follows: DAGVTQSPTHLIKTRGQQVTLRCSPKSGHDTVSWYQQALGQGPQFIFQYYEEEERQRGNFPDRFSGHQFPNYSSELNVNALLLGDSALYLCASSSGGRETQETQYFGPGTRLLVL.

V gene TRBV4-1 combines with J gene TRBJ2-1; TRBD2 aligns across 10 bases. The CDR3 sequence is 18 residues long. V was pared by 0 bases and J by 6 bases, with 11 bases of the junction left unmatched. Germline CDR1 reads MGHRA; CDR2 reads YSYEKL. CDR3 amino acids: CASSQDAGASGGANEQFF. DNA of the CDR3: TGCGCCAGCAGCCAAGATGCGGGCGCGAGCGGGGGGGCCAATGAGCAGTTCTTC.

The V call is TRBV27, the J call TRBJ1-5, with 7 bases fitting TRBD1. V was pared by 8 bases and J by 5 bases, with 9 bases of the junction left unmatched. Germline assignment: CDR1 MNHEY and CDR2 SMNVEV (reference sequence). The CDR3 consists of 14 residues. The DNA for the CDR3 is TGTGCCAGCCGCAATACAGGGGTTGATCAGCCCCAGCATTTT. As protein: CASRNTGVDQPQHF.

V and J are TRBV27 and TRBJ2-7; D ambiguous. The CDR3 spans 14 residues. Germline V gene data show CDR1 as MNHEY and CDR2 as SMNVEV (reference sequence). Trimming removed 3 bases from V and 0 bases from J, with 9 bases in between. The CDR3 loop reads CASSFGRVSYEQYF. The CDR3 DNA sequence: TGTGCCAGCAGTTTTGGGCGAGTCTCCTACGAGCAGTACTTC.

Only a few counts were recorded for this clone. V is TRBV6-5 and J is TRBJ1-1; D is unresolved. In germline, CDR1 is MNHEY, CDR2 SVGAGI. V lost 8 bases, J lost 7 bases, and 14 bases lay in between. CDR3 length: 12 amino acids. The CDR3 DNA is TGTGCCAGCGCGGGTTTGGGGAGTGAAGCTTTCTTT. Translated, it gives CASAGLGSEAFF.

The chain combines TRBV10-2 with TRBJ2-5; no definite D call. V was trimmed by 4 bases and J by 1 base, leaving 16 bases between them. Germline assignment: CDR1 WSHSY and CDR2 SAAADI. This CDR3 has 16 residues. The CDR3 protein is CASSGDSLTIQETQYF. The DNA for the CDR3 is TGCGCCAGCAGTGGTGACTCCTTAACGATCCAAGAGACCCAGTACTTC.

This clone appeared a few times. The CDR3 DNA reads TGCAGTGGACAGTACACTGAAGCTTTCTTT. Its protein product is CSGQYTEAFF. V gene TRBV20-1 combines with J gene TRBJ1-1; possibly TRBD1 for D (5 bases). Trimming took 7 bases from V and 3 from J, leaving 6 bases between them. Germline V gene data show CDR1 as DFQATT and CDR2 as SNEGSKA (reference sequence). The CDR3 contains 10 residues.

J is TRBJ2-1 and V is TRBV9, with a weak D call TRBD2 (6 bases). CDR1 is SGDLS, CDR2 YYNGEE, per germline. V shed 0 bases and J shed 7 bases, with 14 bases lying between them. The CDR3 loop spans 15 amino acids. The CDR3 reads CASSVATGLSNEQFF. Written as DNA, the CDR3 is TGTGCCAGCAGCGTAGCTACGGGACTTAGTAATGAGCAGTTCTTC. Combining the CDR3 with reference TRBV9 and TRBJ2-1 gives the whole variable domain DSGVTQTPKHLITATGQRVTLRCSPRSGDLSVYWYQQSLDQGLQFLIQYYNGEERAKGNILERFSAQQFPDLHSELNLSSLELGDSALYFCASSVATGLSNEQFFGPGTRLTVL.

The chain employs TRBV2 and TRBJ2-7, with 8 bases identical to TRBD2. The trim removed 4 bases at V and 8 bases at J, leaving 7 bases unmatched. CDR1 is SNHLY and CDR2 is FYNNEI in the germline V gene. This CDR3 is 13 amino acids long. The CDR3 region has the DNA TGTGCCAGCAGTGGTAATAGCGGGAATCAGCAGTACTTC. It is translated as CASSGNSGNQQYF. The full variable domain, completed using reference TRBV2 and TRBJ2-7, is EPEVTQTPSHQVTQMGQEVILRCVPISNHLYFYWYRQILGQKVEFLVSFYNNEISEKSEIFDDQFSVERPDGSNFTLKIRSTKLEDSAMYFCASSGNSGNQQYFGPGTRLTVT.

The chain has TRBV10-3 and TRBJ2-2, with 8 positions matching TRBD1. The CDR3 runs 15 residues. Trimming cost V 3 bases and J 6 bases; bases outside gene matches: 6. Germline-derived CDR1 and CDR2 are ENHRY and SYGVKD. The CDR3 nucleotides are TGTGCCATCAGTGATTCCCCGACAGGGGCCGGGGAGCTGTTTTTT. Translated, it gives CAISDSPTGAGELFF.